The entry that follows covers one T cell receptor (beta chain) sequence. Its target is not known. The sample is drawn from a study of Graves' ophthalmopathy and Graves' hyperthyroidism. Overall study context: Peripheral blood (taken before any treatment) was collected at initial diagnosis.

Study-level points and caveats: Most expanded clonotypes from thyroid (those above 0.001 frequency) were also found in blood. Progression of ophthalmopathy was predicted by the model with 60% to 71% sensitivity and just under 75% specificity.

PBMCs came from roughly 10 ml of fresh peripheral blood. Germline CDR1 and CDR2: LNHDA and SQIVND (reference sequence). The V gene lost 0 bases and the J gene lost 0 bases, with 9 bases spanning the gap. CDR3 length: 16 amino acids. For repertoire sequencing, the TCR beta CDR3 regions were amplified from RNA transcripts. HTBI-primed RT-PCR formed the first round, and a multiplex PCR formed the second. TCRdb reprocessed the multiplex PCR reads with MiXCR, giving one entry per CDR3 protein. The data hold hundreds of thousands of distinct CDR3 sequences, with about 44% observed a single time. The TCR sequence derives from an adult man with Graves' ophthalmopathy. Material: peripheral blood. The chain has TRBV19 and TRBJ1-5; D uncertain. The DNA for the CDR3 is TGTGCCAGTAGTATAGATCGCGCGTATAGCAATCAGCCCCAGCATTTT. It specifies CASSIDRAYSNQPQHF.